These T cell receptor beta chains were read from a single sample in a study of CD8+ T cells in alopecia areata. The repertoire was sequenced with immunoSEQ multiplex PCR; TCRdb's copy has only in-frame clones and lacks some. The repertoire has about 91,000 clones, about 40% of them found once; the top ten carry about 0.79%. Specimen: CD4+ T cells sorted from blood. These receptors originate from a human donor with alopecia areata. Both conserved end residues are part of each CDR3. Each record gives: clone size, V gene, J gene, D gene, CDR3 length, CDR3 DNA, CDR3 protein. A D gene is named only where the DNA matches it firmly. The size entry is marked missing in some rows and otherwise reads once, few, many or a size class.

clone size: few
V gene: TRBV29-1
J gene: TRBJ1-1
D gene: NA
CDR3 length: 12
CDR3 DNA: TGCAGCGTTGAAGCTTTAGGCCCTGAAGCTTTCTTT
CDR3 protein: CSVEALGPEAFF

clone size: NA
V gene: TRBV11-2
J gene: TRBJ2-1
D gene: TRBD2
CDR3 length: 13
CDR3 DNA: TGTGCCAGCAGACTAGCGCAGAACAATGAGCAGTTCTTC
CDR3 protein: CASRLAQNNEQFF

clone size: few
V gene: TRBV7-9
J gene: TRBJ2-3
D gene: NA
CDR3 length: 13
CDR3 DNA: TGTGCCAGCAGGGTTACCAGGGAAGATACGCAGTATTTT
CDR3 protein: CASRVTREDTQYF

clone size: NA
V gene: TRBV5-1
J gene: TRBJ2-2
D gene: TRBD1
CDR3 length: 16
CDR3 DNA: TGCGCCAGCAGCTTGGATCCAGGGGGCGCGACCGGGGAGCTGTTTTTT
CDR3 protein: CASSLDPGGATGELFF

clone size: NA
V gene: TRBV30
J gene: TRBJ2-1
D gene: NA
CDR3 length: 15
CDR3 DNA: TGTGCCTGGAGTACCGGTGGAAGCTCCTACAATGAGCAGTTCTTC
CDR3 protein: CAWSTGGSSYNEQFF

clone size: NA
V gene: TRBV30
J gene: TRBJ1-2
D gene: NA
CDR3 length: 12
CDR3 DNA: TGTGCCTGGAGTTTAGGAAACTATGGCTACACCTTC
CDR3 protein: CAWSLGNYGYTF

clone size: NA
V gene: TRBV6-5
J gene: TRBJ2-1
D gene: NA
CDR3 length: 11
CDR3 DNA: TGTGCCAGCGTAGCAGAGGGTGAGCAGTTCTTC
CDR3 protein: CASVAEGEQFF

clone size: few
V gene: TRBV4-2
J gene: TRBJ2-5
D gene: NA
CDR3 length: 13
CDR3 DNA: TGTGCCAGCAGCCAAGGGAGCGCCGAGACCCAGTACTTC
CDR3 protein: CASSQGSAETQYF

clone size: NA
V gene: TRBV2
J gene: TRBJ2-7
D gene: TRBD1
CDR3 length: 15
CDR3 DNA: TGTGCCAGCAGTCCACCGGGACAGGGGTCGGGCGAGCAGTACTTC
CDR3 protein: CASSPPGQGSGEQYF

clone size: few
V gene: TRBV2
J gene: TRBJ2-1
D gene: TRBD2
CDR3 length: 12
CDR3 DNA: TGTGCCAGCAGTGGACTAGCGGGAGGAGGGTTCTTC
CDR3 protein: CASSGLAGGGFF

clone size: NA
V gene: TRBV4-1
J gene: TRBJ2-2
D gene: NA
CDR3 length: 13
CDR3 DNA: TGCGCCAGCAGCCACACTCCAACCGGGGAGCTGTTTTTT
CDR3 protein: CASSHTPTGELFF

clone size: few
V gene: TRBV29-1
J gene: TRBJ1-2
D gene: TRBD1
CDR3 length: 13
CDR3 DNA: TGCAGCGTTGATGGACAGGGAGTCTATGGCTACACCTTC
CDR3 protein: CSVDGQGVYGYTF

clone size: NA
V gene: TRBV14
J gene: TRBJ2-7
D gene: NA
CDR3 length: 13
CDR3 DNA: TGTGCCAGCAGCCAAGGAGCGGTGGGCGAGCAGTACTTC
CDR3 protein: CASSQGAVGEQYF

clone size: once
V gene: TRBV29-1
J gene: TRBJ1-5
D gene: NA
CDR3 length: 13
CDR3 DNA: TGCAGCGTTGAAGCTCCGGGCGTACAGCCCCAGCATTTT
CDR3 protein: CSVEAPGVQPQHF

clone size: NA
V gene: TRBV5-1
J gene: TRBJ2-7
D gene: TRBD1
CDR3 length: 14
CDR3 DNA: TGCGCCAGCAGCTACCGGGACAGGGGCTACGAGCAGTACTTC
CDR3 protein: CASSYRDRGYEQYF

clone size: NA
V gene: TRBV29-1
J gene: TRBJ2-3
D gene: NA
CDR3 length: 15
CDR3 DNA: TGCAGCGTTGCTCCTACTAGGGGCCTAGGAGATACGCAGTATTTT
CDR3 protein: CSVAPTRGLGDTQYF

clone size: few
V gene: TRBV29-1
J gene: TRBJ2-7
D gene: TRBD1
CDR3 length: 13
CDR3 DNA: TGCAGCGTTGGAGGACAGGGCCTCTACGAGCAGTACTTC
CDR3 protein: CSVGGQGLYEQYF

clone size: NA
V gene: TRBV9
J gene: TRBJ1-1
D gene: NA
CDR3 length: 13
CDR3 DNA: TGTGCCAGCAGCCTCACAGGGACCACTGAAGCTTTCTTT
CDR3 protein: CASSLTGTTEAFF

clone size: few
V gene: TRBV29-1
J gene: TRBJ1-2
D gene: NA
CDR3 length: 11
CDR3 DNA: TGCAGCGCCTTTACTACCTATGGCTACACCTTC
CDR3 protein: CSAFTTYGYTF

clone size: few
V gene: TRBV11-2
J gene: TRBJ2-1
D gene: NA
CDR3 length: 15
CDR3 DNA: TGTGCCAGCAGCTTGGGTGTATGGGGGTTTGGTGAGCAGTTCTTC
CDR3 protein: CASSLGVWGFGEQFF

clone size: few
V gene: TRBV2
J gene: TRBJ2-3
D gene: NA
CDR3 length: 13
CDR3 DNA: TGTGCCAGCGGTGAACAGGCAAGAGATACGCAGTATTTT
CDR3 protein: CASGEQARDTQYF

clone size: NA
V gene: TRBV18
J gene: TRBJ2-7
D gene: TRBD1
CDR3 length: 14
CDR3 DNA: TGTGCCAGCTCCCGGTCGGGACAGGGGAGTGAGCAGTACTTC
CDR3 protein: CASSRSGQGSEQYF

clone size: NA
V gene: TRBV29-1
J gene: TRBJ2-2
D gene: NA
CDR3 length: 15
CDR3 DNA: TGCAGCGTTGAAGCTTTGGGAAGAGGGACCGGGGAGCTGTTTTTT
CDR3 protein: CSVEALGRGTGELFF

clone size: few
V gene: TRBV20-1
J gene: TRBJ2-5
D gene: NA
CDR3 length: 11
CDR3 DNA: TGCAGTGCTAGCGGGGAAGAGACCCAGTACTTC
CDR3 protein: CSASGEETQYF

clone size: NA
V gene: TRBV7-2
J gene: TRBJ2-5
D gene: NA
CDR3 length: 14
CDR3 DNA: TGTGCCAGCAGCTTAGGGCTAGCTGCAGAGACCCAGTACTTC
CDR3 protein: CASSLGLAAETQYF

clone size: few
V gene: TRBV29-1
J gene: TRBJ1-1
D gene: NA
CDR3 length: 14
CDR3 DNA: TGCAGCGTTGATACGGATAAGATGAACACTGAAGCTTTCTTT
CDR3 protein: CSVDTDKMNTEAFF

clone size: NA
V gene: TRBV18
J gene: TRBJ2-5
D gene: NA
CDR3 length: 17
CDR3 DNA: TGTGCCAGCTCACCCAATCCAGGGGGGCCGTACCAAGAGACCCAGTACTTC
CDR3 protein: CASSPNPGGPYQETQYF

clone size: NA
V gene: TRBV29-1
J gene: TRBJ2-7
D gene: NA
CDR3 length: 13
CDR3 DNA: TGCAGCGTTGTAAGAGGGGGAACCTACGAGCAGTACTTC
CDR3 protein: CSVVRGGTYEQYF

clone size: few
V gene: TRBV23-1
J gene: TRBJ2-7
D gene: TRBD2
CDR3 length: 15
CDR3 DNA: TGCGCCAGCAGTCAGTTGACTAGCGGGAGCTACGAGCAGTACTTC
CDR3 protein: CASSQLTSGSYEQYF

clone size: few
V gene: TRBV28
J gene: TRBJ1-6
D gene: NA
CDR3 length: 17
CDR3 DNA: TGTGCCAGCGCCCTTAGGGGGAGTTGGTTGGGAGATTCACCCCTCCACTTT
CDR3 protein: CASALRGSWLGDSPLHF

clone size: NA
V gene: TRBV30
J gene: TRBJ2-5
D gene: TRBD1
CDR3 length: 15
CDR3 DNA: TGTGCCTGGATAAGTTGGGACAGGGAGAAAGAGACCCAGTACTTC
CDR3 protein: CAWISWDREKETQYF

clone size: NA
V gene: TRBV30
J gene: TRBJ1-6
D gene: TRBD1
CDR3 length: 16
CDR3 DNA: TGTGCCTGGAAGAGACGAATCCGGGACAGAAATTCACCCCTCCACTTT
CDR3 protein: CAWKRRIRDRNSPLHF

clone size: NA
V gene: TRBV4-3
J gene: TRBJ2-3
D gene: NA
CDR3 length: 14
CDR3 DNA: TGCGCCAGCAGCCATACAGGGAAGTCAGATACGCAGTATTTT
CDR3 protein: CASSHTGKSDTQYF

clone size: few
V gene: TRBV14
J gene: TRBJ2-2
D gene: TRBD1
CDR3 length: 19
CDR3 DNA: TGTGCCAGCAGCCAAGATCGTTGGCGGGACAGGGGAAACACCGGGGAGCTGTTTTTT
CDR3 protein: CASSQDRWRDRGNTGELFF

clone size: once
V gene: TRBV30
J gene: TRBJ2-3
D gene: TRBD2
CDR3 length: 15
CDR3 DNA: TGTGCCTGGAGTCCGGGACTAGCGTTCACAGATACGCAGTATTTT
CDR3 protein: CAWSPGLAFTDTQYF

clone size: NA
V gene: TRBV5-1
J gene: TRBJ2-5
D gene: TRBD2
CDR3 length: 13
CDR3 DNA: TGCGCCAGCAGCGTGAGCGGGAGAGAGACCCAGTACTTC
CDR3 protein: CASSVSGRETQYF

clone size: few
V gene: TRBV29-1
J gene: TRBJ2-1
D gene: TRBD2
CDR3 length: 17
CDR3 DNA: TGCAGCGTTTTGGACAGGTTAACTAGCGGGAGGTTCAATGAGCAGTTCTTC
CDR3 protein: CSVLDRLTSGRFNEQFF

clone size: NA
V gene: TRBV5-6
J gene: TRBJ2-7
D gene: TRBD1
CDR3 length: 13
CDR3 DNA: TGTGCCAGCAGCCCCGGGACAGTCTACGAGCAGTACTTC
CDR3 protein: CASSPGTVYEQYF

clone size: NA
V gene: TRBV29-1
J gene: TRBJ2-1
D gene: TRBD1
CDR3 length: 13
CDR3 DNA: TGCAGCGTTGAGGACAGGGCCTACAATGAGCAGTTCTTC
CDR3 protein: CSVEDRAYNEQFF

clone size: NA
V gene: TRBV27
J gene: TRBJ1-2
D gene: TRBD1
CDR3 length: 15
CDR3 DNA: TGTGCCAGCAGTTTCCGACAGGGGAGGGTTGCTGGCTACACCTTC
CDR3 protein: CASSFRQGRVAGYTF

clone size: few
V gene: TRBV2
J gene: TRBJ2-3
D gene: TRBD2
CDR3 length: 14
CDR3 DNA: TGTGCCAGCAGCGTTGGACTAGCAGGCGATACGCAGTATTTT
CDR3 protein: CASSVGLAGDTQYF

clone size: NA
V gene: TRBV29-1
J gene: TRBJ2-2
D gene: NA
CDR3 length: 15
CDR3 DNA: TGCAGCGTTTCGGGGACAAACACTAACACCGGGGAGCTGTTTTTT
CDR3 protein: CSVSGTNTNTGELFF

clone size: NA
V gene: TRBV5-1
J gene: TRBJ2-4
D gene: NA
CDR3 length: 17
CDR3 DNA: TGCGCCAGCAGCTTAACAGGGACGCGACTAGCCAAAAACATTCAGTACTTC
CDR3 protein: CASSLTGTRLAKNIQYF

clone size: NA
V gene: TRBV27
J gene: TRBJ2-4
D gene: NA
CDR3 length: 16
CDR3 DNA: TGTGCCAGCAGCCGTCCGGGAGTATTAGCCAAAAACATTCAGTACTTC
CDR3 protein: CASSRPGVLAKNIQYF

clone size: NA
V gene: TRBV2
J gene: TRBJ2-6
D gene: TRBD1
CDR3 length: 19
CDR3 DNA: TGTGCCAGCAGTGAAGTCCTGGGACAGGGGGCATCTGGGGCCAACGTCCTGACTTTC
CDR3 protein: CASSEVLGQGASGANVLTF